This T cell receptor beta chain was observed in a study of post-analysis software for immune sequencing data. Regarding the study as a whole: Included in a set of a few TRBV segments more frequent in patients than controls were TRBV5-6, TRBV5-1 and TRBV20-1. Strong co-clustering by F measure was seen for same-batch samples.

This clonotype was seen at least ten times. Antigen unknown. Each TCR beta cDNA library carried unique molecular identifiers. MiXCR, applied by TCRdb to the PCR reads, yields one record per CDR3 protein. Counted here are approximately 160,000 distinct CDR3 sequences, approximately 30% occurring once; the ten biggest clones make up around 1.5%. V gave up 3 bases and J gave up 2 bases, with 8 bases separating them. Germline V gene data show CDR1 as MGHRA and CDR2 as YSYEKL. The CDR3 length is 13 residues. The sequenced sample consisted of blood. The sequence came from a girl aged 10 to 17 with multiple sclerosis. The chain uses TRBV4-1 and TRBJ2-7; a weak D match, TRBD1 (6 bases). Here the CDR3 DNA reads TGCGCCAGCAGCCATGCAGGGGCCTACGAGCAGTACTTC. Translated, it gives CASSHAGAYEQYF.